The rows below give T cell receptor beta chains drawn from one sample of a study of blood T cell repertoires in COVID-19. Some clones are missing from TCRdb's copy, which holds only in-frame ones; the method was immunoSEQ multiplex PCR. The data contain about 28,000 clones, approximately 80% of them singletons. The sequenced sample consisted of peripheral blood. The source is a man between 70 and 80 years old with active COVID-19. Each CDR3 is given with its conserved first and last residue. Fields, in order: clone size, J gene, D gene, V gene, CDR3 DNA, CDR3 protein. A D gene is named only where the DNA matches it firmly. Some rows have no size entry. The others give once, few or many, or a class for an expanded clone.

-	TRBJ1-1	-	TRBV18	TGTGCCAGCTCACCGGGCCGATTAAGCTCTAACACTGAAGCTTTCTTT	CASSPGRLSSNTEAFF
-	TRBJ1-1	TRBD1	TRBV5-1	TGCGCCAGCAGCCCCAGACAGGGGGCGTCTACTGAAGCTTTCTTT	CASSPRQGASTEAFF
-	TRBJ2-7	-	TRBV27	TGTGCCAGCAGTTTTAGCGACGGTGAGTTCTCCTACGAGCAGTACTTC	CASSFSDGEFSYEQYF
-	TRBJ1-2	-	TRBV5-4	TGTGCCAGCAGCTTGGCCTCGGGGAACTCCGGCTATGGCTACACCTTC	CASSLASGNSGYGYTF
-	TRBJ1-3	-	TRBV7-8	TGTGCCAGCAGCTTATCCCCCACAGGGAGCTCTGGAAACACCATATATTTT	CASSLSPTGSSGNTIYF
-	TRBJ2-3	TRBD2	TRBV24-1	TGTGCCACCAGTGAGTCCGGGACTAGCGGGGGGGAGACAGATACGCAGTATTTT	CATSESGTSGGETDTQYF
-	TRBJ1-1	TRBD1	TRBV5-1	TGCGCCAGCAGCTACCGACAGGGTGGAGGGAACACTGAAGCTTTCTTT	CASSYRQGGGNTEAFF
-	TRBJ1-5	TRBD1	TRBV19	TGTGCCAGTAGTATAGCAGGGACAGGGGGAGACAATCAGCCCCAGCATTTT	CASSIAGTGGDNQPQHF
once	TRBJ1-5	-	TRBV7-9	TGTGCCAGCAGCTCCGGGGGGGTGGAGAATCAGCCCCAGCATTTT	CASSSGGVENQPQHF
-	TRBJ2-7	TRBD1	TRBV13	TGTGCCAGCAGCCCGCAAGGGACAGGGCGGGAGAACGAGCAGTACTTC	CASSPQGTGRENEQYF
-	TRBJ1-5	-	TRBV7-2	TGTGCCAGCAGCTTAGCCCGGTTCAATCAGCCCCAGCATTTT	CASSLARFNQPQHF
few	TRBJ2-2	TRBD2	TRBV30	TGTGCCTGGAAAATACTAGCGGGGTCTACCGGGGAGCTGTTTTTT	CAWKILAGSTGELFF
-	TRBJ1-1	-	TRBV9	TGTGCCAGCAGTCCGTGGGCCGGAGGGACTGAAGCTTTCTTT	CASSPWAGGTEAFF
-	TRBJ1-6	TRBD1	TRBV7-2	TGTGCCAGCAGCTCCCCCGGCCCCAGGGGGCCCTCGGCCCTCCACTTT	CASSSPGPRGPSALHF
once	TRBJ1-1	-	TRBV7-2	-	CASSFLWASPGMNTEAFF
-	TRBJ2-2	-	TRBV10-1	TGCGCCAGCAGTCCCGGGACAACGAACACCGGGGAGCTGTTTTTT	CASSPGTTNTGELFF
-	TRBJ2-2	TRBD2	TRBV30	TGTGCCTGGACCAAACCATACACCTGGGTTAGCGGGGGGACTTTGAACACCGGGGAGCTGTTTTTT	CAWTKPYTWVSGGTLNTGELFF
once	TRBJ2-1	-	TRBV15	TGTGCCACCAGCAGAGAGGCCCAGGGGCAGGCCTCTCGGTTCTTC	CATSREAQGQASRFF
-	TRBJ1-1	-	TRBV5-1	TGCGCCAGCAGCTTGGTCGCGGGGCCCCCGAACACTGAAGCTTTCTTT	CASSLVAGPPNTEAFF
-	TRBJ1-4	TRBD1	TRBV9	TGTGCCAGCAGTCTCGGGACAGGGGAAGAAAAACTGTTTTTT	CASSLGTGEEKLFF